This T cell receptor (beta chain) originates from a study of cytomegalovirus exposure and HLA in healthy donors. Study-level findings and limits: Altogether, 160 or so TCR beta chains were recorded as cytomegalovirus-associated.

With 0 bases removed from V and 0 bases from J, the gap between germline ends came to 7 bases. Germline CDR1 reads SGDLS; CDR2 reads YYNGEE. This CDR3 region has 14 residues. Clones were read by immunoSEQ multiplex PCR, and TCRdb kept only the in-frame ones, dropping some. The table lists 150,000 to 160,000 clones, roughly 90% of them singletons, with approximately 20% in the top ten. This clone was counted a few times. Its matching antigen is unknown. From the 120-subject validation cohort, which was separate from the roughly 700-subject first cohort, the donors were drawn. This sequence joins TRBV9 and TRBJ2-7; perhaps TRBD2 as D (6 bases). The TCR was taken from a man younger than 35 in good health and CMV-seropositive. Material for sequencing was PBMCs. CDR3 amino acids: CASSVDGSSYEQYF. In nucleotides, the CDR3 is TGTGCCAGCAGCGTAGACGGGAGCTCCTACGAGCAGTACTTC.